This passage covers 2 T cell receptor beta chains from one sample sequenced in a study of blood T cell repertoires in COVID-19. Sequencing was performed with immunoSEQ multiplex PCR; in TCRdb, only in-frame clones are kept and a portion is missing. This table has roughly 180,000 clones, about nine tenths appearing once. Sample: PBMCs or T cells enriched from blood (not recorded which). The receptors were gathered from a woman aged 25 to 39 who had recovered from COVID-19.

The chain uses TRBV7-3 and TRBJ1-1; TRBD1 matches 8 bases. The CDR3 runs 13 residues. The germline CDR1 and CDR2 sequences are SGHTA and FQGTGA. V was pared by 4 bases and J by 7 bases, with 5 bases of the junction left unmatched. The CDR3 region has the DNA TGTGCCAGCAGCTCGACAGGGGATATTGAAGCTTTCTTT. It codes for CASSSTGDIEAFF.

The DNA for the CDR3 is TGTGCCAGCAGTACTAGCGGAGTGTACCAAGAGACCCAGTACTTC. This codes for CASSTSGVYQETQYF. The V and J genes are TRBV27 and TRBJ2-5; 8 bases align to TRBD2. CDR1 is MNHEY, CDR2 SMNVEV, per germline (reference sequence). The CDR3 runs to 15 residues. V lost 5 bases and J lost 0; bases outside the gene matches: 5.